In its sample, the clone carrying this TCR beta chain was seen a few times. MiXCR, run by TCRdb on the RT-PCR reads, gives a single entry per CDR3 protein. The profile shows about 680,000 distinct CDR3 sequences, 14% of them singletons. CDR3 length equals 13 residues. The V and J ends lost 3 bases and 6 bases respectively, with 11 bases between them. The specimen was memory CD4+ T cells from blood. The TCR was taken from a female donor in good health, serving as a healthy control. The chain recombines TRBV12-3 or TRBV12-4 with TRBJ1-1, with D maybe TRBD1 (6 bases). CDR3 sequence: CASSFDRRPEAFF. CDR3 bases: TGTGCCAGCAGTTTTGACAGGCGCCCTGAAGCTTTCTTT.